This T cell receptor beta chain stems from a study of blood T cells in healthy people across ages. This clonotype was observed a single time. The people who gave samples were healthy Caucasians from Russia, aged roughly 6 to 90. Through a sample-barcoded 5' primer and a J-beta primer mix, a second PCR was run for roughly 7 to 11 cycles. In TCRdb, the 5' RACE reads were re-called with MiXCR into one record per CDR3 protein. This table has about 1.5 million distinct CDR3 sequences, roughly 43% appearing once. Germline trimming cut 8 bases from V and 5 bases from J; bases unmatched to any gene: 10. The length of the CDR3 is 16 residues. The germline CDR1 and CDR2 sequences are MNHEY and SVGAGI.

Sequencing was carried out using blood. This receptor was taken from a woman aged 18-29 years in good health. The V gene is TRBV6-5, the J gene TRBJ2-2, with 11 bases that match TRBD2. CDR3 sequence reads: CASHTTGLAGTGELFF. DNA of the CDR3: TGTGCCAGCCACACAACCGGACTAGCGGGTACCGGGGAGCTGTTTTTT.